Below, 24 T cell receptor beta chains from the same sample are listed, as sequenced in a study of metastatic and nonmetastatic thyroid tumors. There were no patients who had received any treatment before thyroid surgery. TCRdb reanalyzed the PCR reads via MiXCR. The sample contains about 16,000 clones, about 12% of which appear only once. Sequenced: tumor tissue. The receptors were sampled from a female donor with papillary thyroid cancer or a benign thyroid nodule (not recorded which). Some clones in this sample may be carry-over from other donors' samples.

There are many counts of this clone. CDR3 bases: TGTGCCAGCTCAGAAACTAGGGGCTCTGGAAACACCATATATTTT. Amino acid sequence: CASSETRGSGNTIYF. The rearrangement uses TRBV18 and TRBJ1-3, with D perhaps matching TRBD1 (5 bases). Trimming stripped 5 bases from V and 0 bases from J, with 11 bases between. The CDR3 has 15 amino acids. Germline V gene lookup returns CDR1 KGHSH and CDR2 LQKENI.

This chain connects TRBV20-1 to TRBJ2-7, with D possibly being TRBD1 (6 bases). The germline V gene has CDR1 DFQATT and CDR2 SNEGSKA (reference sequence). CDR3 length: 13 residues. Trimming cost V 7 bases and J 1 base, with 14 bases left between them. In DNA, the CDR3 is TGCAGTGTCTCGGGGCAGGGGTCCTACGAGCAGTACTTC. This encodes CSVSGQGSYEQYF.

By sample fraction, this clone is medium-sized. CDR3 amino acids: CASGYMANVLTF. The CDR3 DNA follows: TGTGCCAGCGGTTACATGGCCAACGTCCTGACTTTC. This chain uses TRBV4-2 with TRBJ2-6; D is unclear. In germline, CDR1 is LGHNA, CDR2 YNFKEQ. V shed 8 bases and J shed 6 bases, with 8 bases lying between them. This CDR3 is 12 amino acids long.

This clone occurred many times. The CDR3 DNA follows: TGTGCCAGCAGCGTGGGGGCGACGAGGTATCCCTCTGAAGCTTTCTTT. Protein product: CASSVGATRYPSEAFF. The V and J genes are TRBV9 and TRBJ1-1; TRBD1 is a possible D gene (6 bases). With 2 bases removed from V and 6 bases from J, the gap between germline ends came to 20 bases. The CDR3 extends over 16 amino acids. Germline lookup yields CDR1 SGDLS and CDR2 YYNGEE. The full variable domain, with the rest looked up from reference TRBV9 and TRBJ1-1, is DSGVTQTPKHLITATGQRVTLRCSPRSGDLSVYWYQQSLDQGLQFLIQYYNGEERAKGNILERFSAQQFPDLHSELNLSSLELGDSALYFCASSVGATRYPSEAFFGQGTRLTVV.

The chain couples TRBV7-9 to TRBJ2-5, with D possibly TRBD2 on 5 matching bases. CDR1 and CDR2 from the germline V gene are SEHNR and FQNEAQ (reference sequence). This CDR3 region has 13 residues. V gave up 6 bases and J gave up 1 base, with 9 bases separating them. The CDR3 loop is CASSLEAQETQYF. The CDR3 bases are TGTGCCAGCAGTCTGGAGGCCCAAGAGACCCAGTACTTC.

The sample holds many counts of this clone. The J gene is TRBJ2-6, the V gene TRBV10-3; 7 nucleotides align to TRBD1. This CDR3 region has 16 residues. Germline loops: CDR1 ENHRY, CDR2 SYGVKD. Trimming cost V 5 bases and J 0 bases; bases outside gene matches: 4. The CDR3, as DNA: TGTGCCATCAGTACTGACAGGGCCTCTGGGGCCAACGTCCTGACTTTC. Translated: CAISTDRASGANVLTF.

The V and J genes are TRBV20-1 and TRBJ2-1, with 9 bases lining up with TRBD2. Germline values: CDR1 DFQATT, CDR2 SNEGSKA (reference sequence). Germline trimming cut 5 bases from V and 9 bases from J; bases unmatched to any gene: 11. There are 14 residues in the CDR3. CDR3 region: CSAGGGTSTGEQFF. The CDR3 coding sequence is TGCAGTGCTGGGGGCGGGACTAGCACTGGTGAGCAGTTCTTC.

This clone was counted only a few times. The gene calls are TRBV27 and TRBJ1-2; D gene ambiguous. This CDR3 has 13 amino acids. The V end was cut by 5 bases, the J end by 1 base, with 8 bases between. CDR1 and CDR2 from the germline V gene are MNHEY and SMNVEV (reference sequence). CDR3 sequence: CASSLNNNYGYTF. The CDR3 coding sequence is TGTGCCAGCAGTCTTAACAATAACTATGGCTACACCTTC.

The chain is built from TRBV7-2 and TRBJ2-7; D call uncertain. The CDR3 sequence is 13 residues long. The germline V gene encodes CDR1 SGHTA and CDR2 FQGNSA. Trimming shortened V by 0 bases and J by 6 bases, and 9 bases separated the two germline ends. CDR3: CASSLAGRGEQYF. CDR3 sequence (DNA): TGTGCCAGCAGCTTAGCAGGACGCGGCGAGCAGTACTTC. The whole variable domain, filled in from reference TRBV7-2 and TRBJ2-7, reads GAGVSQSPSNKVTEKGKDVELRCDPISGHTALYWYRQSLGQGLEFLIYFQGNSAPDKSGLPSDRFSAERTGGSVSTLTIQRTQQEDSAVYLCASSLAGRGEQYFGPGTRLTVT.

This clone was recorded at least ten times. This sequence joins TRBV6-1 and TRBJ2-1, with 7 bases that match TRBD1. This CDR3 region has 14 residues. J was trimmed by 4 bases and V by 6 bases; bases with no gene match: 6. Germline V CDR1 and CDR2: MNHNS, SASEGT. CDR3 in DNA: TGTGCCAGCAGAGCCGGACAGGCGTACAATGAGCAGTTCTTC. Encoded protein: CASRAGQAYNEQFF.

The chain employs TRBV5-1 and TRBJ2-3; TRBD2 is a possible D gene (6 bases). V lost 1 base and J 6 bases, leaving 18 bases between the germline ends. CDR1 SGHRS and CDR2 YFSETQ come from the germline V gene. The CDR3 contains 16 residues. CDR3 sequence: CASSLTLKAAGDTQYF. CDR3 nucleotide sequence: TGCGCCAGCAGCTTGACCCTTAAAGCGGCGGGGGATACGCAGTATTTT.

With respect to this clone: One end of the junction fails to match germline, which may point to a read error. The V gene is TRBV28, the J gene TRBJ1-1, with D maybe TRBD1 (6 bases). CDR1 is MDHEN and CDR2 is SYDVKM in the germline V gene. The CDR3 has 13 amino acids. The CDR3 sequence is CSTRTALNTEAFF. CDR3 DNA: TGTTCCACCCGGACAGCATTGAACACTGAGGCTTTCTTT.

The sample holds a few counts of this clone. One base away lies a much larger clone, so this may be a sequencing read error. The CDR3 region is CASSSPGSNEKLFF. As DNA, the CDR3 is TGTGCCAGCAGTTCACCGGGCTCCAATGAAAAACTGTTTTTT. This sequence joins TRBV6-9 and TRBJ1-4, with no clear D. Germline values: CDR1 MNHGY, CDR2 SVAAGI. Deletions cut 4 bases from V and 5 bases from J, with 11 bases between. The CDR3 spans 14 residues.

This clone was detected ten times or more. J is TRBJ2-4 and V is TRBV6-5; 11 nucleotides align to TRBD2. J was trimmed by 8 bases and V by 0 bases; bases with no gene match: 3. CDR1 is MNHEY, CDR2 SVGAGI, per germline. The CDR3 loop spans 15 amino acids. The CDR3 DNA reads TGTGCCAGCAGTTACTCCACTAGCGGGAGTGACATTCAGTACTTC. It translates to CASSYSTSGSDIQYF.

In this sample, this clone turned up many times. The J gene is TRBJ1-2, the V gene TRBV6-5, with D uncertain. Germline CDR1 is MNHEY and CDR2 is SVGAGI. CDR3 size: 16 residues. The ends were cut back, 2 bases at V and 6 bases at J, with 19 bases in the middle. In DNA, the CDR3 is TGTGCCAGCAGTTACAGGGCTGTGGGGATCCGCGATGGCTACACCTTC. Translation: CASSYRAVGIRDGYTF.

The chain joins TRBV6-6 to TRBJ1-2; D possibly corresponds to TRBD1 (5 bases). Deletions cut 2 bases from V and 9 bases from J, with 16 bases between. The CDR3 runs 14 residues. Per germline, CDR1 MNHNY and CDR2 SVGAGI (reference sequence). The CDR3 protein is CASSYPGHYYRYTF. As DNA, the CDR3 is TGTGCCAGCAGTTACCCAGGACATTATTATCGCTACACCTTC.

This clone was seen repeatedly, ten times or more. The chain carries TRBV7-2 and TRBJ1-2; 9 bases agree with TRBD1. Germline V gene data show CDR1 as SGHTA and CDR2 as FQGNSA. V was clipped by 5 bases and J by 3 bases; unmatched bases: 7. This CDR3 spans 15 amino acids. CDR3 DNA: TGTGCCAGCAGCACGCGACAGGGGGGGTACTATGGCTACACCTTC. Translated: CASSTRQGGYYGYTF.

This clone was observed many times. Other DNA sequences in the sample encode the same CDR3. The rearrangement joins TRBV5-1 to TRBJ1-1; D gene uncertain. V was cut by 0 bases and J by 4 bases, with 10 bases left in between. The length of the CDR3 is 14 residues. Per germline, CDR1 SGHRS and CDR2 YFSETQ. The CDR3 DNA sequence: TGCGCCAGCAGCTTGGGAGTACCGGTCACTGAAGCTTTCTTT. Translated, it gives CASSLGVPVTEAFF.

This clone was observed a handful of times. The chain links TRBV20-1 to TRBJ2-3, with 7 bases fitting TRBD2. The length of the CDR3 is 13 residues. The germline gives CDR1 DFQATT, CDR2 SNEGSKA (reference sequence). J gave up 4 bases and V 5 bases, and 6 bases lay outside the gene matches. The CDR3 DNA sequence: TGCAGTGCTCTGGGGAGGGGAGCAGATACGCAGTATTTT. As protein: CSALGRGADTQYF.

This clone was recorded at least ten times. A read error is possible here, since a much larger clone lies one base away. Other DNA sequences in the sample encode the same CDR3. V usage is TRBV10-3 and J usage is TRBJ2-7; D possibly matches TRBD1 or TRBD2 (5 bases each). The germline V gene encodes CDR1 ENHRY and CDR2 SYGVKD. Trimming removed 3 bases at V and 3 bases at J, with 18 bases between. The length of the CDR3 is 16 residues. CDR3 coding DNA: TGTGCCATCAGTGATCCGGGGACCGGAGTATACTACGAGCAGTACTTC. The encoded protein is CAISDPGTGVYYEQYF.

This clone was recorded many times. In DNA form, the CDR3 reads TGTGCCAGCAGCTTCACGGGCGGGGAGCTGTTTTTT. Translated: CASSFTGGELFF. This chain links TRBV11-3 with TRBJ2-2; D is ambiguous. The CDR3 has 12 residues. Germline CDR1 SGHNT, CDR2 YENEEA. V lost 3 bases and J 7 bases, leaving 6 bases between the germline ends.

In DNA, the CDR3 is TGTGCCAGCAGCTCGCTCCGGGACAGGGCTGGAAACACCATATATTTT. It translates to CASSSLRDRAGNTIYF. The chain links TRBV11-2 to TRBJ1-3, with TRBD1 matching 9 bases. The CDR3 spans 16 residues. In germline, CDR1 is SGHAT, CDR2 FQNNGV. The V and J ends lost 4 bases and 2 bases, in that order; junction bases with no gene match: 6.

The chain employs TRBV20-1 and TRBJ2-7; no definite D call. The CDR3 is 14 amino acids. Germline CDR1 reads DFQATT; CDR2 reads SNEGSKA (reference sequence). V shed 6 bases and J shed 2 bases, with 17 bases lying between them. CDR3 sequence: CSAPRAAAPYEQYF. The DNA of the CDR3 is TGCAGTGCCCCCCGAGCAGCCGCCCCCTACGAGCAGTACTTC.

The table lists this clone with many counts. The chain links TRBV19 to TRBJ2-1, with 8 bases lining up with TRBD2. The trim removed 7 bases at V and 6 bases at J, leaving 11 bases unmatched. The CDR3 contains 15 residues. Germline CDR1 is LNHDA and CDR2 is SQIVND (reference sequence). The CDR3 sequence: CASNGREGVINEQFF. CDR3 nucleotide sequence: TGTGCCAGTAATGGCCGGGAGGGCGTAATCAATGAGCAGTTCTTC.